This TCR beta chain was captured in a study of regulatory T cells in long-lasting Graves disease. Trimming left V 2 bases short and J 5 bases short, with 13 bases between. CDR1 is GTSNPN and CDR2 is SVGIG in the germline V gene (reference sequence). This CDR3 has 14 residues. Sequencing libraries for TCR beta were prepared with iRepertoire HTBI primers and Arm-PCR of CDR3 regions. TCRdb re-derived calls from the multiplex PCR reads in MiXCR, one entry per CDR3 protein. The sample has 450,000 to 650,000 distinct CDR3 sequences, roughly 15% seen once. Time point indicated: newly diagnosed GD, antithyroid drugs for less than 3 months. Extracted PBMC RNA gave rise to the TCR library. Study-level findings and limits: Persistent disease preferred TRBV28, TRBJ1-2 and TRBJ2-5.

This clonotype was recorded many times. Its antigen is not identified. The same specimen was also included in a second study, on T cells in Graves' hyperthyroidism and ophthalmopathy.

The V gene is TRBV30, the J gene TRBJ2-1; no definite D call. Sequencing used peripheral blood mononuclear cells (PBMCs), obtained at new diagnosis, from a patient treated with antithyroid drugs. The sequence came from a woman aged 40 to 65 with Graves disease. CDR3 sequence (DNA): TGTGCCTGGAGTAGGTTCAGTCACGACAATGAGCAGTTCTTC. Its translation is CAWSRFSHDNEQFF. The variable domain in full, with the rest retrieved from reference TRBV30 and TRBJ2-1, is SQTIHQWPATLVQPVGSPLSLECTVEGTSNPNLYWYRQAAGRGLQLLFYSVGIGQISSEVPQNLSASRPQDRQFILSSKKLLLSDSGFYLCAWSRFSHDNEQFFGPGTRLTVL.